Listed here is a single TCR beta chain. This sample stems from a study of blood T cell repertoires in COVID-19. Germline CDR1 is MNHEY and CDR2 is SVGAGI. The V gene lost 8 bases and the J gene lost 7 bases, with 21 bases spanning the gap. The CDR3 consists of 14 residues. Generated by immunoSEQ multiplex PCR, the TCRdb table keeps only in-frame clones and is missing some. The table lists fewer than 75,000 clones, about 90% of them singletons, with around 4.4% in the top ten. Sequenced input: peripheral blood. This receptor was identified in a man aged 50-59 years with active COVID-19. The chain couples TRBV6-5 to TRBJ2-7; the D gene is possibly TRBD1 (6 bases). CDR3 protein: CASSKGDTFLEQYF. In DNA, the CDR3 is TGTGCCAGCTCAAAAGGGGACACCTTCCTTGAGCAGTACTTC.